This T cell receptor beta chain was recorded in a study of T cell repertoires in cytomegalovirus infection. Study details: Carrying CMV and the relevant HLA type showed in public TCR beta signatures.

Study-wide points: Accumulated public TCR beta family frequency recognized individuals carrying CMV together with the relevant HLA. HLA-C-restricted CMV clonotypes gave the most frequent clonotype in two of eight donors.

This clonotype appeared a few times. Antigen: not known. CDR3 length: 14 residues. V was pared by 6 bases and J by 0 bases, with 8 bases between. Looked up from germline, CDR1 is SNHLY and CDR2 is FYNNEI. TCRdb reanalysed the reads using MiXCR and keeps one entry per CDR3 protein. The sample yields 200,000 or so distinct CDR3 sequences, 28% seen once. The source is a human donor in good health (CMV status not recorded). Some clones in this sample may be carry-over from other donors' samples. This chain links TRBV2 with TRBJ1-4; D may be TRBD1 (5 bases). The sample taken for sequencing was PBMCs. Here the CDR3 DNA reads TGTGCCAGCAGCTCAGGGACAACTAATGAAAAACTGTTTTTT. Translation: CASSSGTTNEKLFF. Drawing the rest from reference TRBV2 and TRBJ1-4, the complete variable domain is EPEVTQTPSHQVTQMGQEVILRCVPISNHLYFYWYRQILGQKVEFLVSFYNNEISEKSEIFDDQFSVERPDGSNFTLKIRSTKLEDSAMYFCASSSGTTNEKLFFGSGTQLSVL.